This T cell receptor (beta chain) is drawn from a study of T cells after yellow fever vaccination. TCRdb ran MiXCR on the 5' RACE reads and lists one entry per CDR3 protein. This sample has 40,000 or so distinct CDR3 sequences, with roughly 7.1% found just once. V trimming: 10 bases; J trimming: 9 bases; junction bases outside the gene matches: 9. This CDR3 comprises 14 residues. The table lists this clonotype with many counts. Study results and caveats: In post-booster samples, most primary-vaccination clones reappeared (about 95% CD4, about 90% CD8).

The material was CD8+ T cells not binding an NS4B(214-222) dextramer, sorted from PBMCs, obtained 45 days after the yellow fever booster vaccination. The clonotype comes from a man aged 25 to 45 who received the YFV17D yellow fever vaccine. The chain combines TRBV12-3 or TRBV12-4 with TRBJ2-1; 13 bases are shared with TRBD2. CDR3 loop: CAIPGLAGDLEQFF. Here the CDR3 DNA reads TGTGCCATACCTGGACTAGCGGGAGACCTTGAGCAGTTCTTC.